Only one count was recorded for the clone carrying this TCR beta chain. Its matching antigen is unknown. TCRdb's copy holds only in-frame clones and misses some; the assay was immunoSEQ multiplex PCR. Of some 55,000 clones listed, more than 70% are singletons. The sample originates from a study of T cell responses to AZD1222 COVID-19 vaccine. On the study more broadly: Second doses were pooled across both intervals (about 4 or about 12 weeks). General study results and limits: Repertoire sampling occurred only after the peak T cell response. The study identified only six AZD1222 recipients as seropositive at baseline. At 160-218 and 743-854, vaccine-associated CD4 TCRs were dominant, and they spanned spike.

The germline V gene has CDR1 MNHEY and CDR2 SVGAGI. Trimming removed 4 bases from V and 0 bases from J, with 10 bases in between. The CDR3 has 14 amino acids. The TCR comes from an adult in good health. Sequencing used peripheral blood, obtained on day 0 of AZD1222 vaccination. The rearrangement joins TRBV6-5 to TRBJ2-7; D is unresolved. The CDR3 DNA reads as TGTGCCAGCAGTTTCAGGACCAGCTCCTACGAGCAGTACTTC. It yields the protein CASSFRTSSYEQYF.